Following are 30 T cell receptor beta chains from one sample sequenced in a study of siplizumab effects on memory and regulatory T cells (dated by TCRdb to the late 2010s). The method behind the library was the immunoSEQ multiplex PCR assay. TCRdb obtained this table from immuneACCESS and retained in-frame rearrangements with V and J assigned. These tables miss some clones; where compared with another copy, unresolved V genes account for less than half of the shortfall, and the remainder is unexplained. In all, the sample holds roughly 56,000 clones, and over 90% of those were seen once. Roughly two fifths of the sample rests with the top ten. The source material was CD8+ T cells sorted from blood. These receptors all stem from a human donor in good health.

In nucleotides, the CDR3 is TGTGCCAGCAGCGAGACAGGGGATAGCAATCAGCCCCAGCATTTT. Its protein is CASSETGDSNQPQHF. V usage is TRBV9 and J usage is TRBJ1-5; 8 bases match TRBD1. The CDR3 length is 15 residues. Germline-derived CDR1 and CDR2 are SGDLS and YYNGEE. J gave up 0 bases and V 3 bases, and 2 bases lay outside the gene matches.

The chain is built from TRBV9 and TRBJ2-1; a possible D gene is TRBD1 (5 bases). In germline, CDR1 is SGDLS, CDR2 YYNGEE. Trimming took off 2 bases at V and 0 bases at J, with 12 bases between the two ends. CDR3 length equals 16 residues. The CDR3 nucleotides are TGTGCCAGCAGCGTTGAAGGGCAGGGCTCCTACAATGAGCAGTTCTTC. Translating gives CASSVEGQGSYNEQFF. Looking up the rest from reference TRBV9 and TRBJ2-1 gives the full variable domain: DSGVTQTPKHLITATGQRVTLRCSPRSGDLSVYWYQQSLDQGLQFLIQYYNGEERAKGNILERFSAQQFPDLHSELNLSSLELGDSALYFCASSVEGQGSYNEQFFGPGTRLTVL.

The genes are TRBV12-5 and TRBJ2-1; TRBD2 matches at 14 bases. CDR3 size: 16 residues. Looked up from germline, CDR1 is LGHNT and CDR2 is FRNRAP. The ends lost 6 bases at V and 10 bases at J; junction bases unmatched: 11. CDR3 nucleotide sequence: TGTGCTAGTGGATCTCCGACTAGCGGGAGGGCATGGGAGCAGTTCTTC. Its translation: CASGSPTSGRAWEQFF.

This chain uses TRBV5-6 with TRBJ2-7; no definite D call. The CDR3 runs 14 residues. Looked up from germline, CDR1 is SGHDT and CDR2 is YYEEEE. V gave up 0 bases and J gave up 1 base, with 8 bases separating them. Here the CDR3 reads CASSLEINSYEQYF. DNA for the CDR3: TGTGCCAGCAGCTTGGAAATAAATTCCTACGAGCAGTACTTC.

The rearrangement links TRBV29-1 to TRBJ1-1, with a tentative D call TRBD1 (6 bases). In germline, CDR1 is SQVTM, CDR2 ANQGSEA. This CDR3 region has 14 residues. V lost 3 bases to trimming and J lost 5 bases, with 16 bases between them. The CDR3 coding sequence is TGCAGCGTTGAGGACCTGGGGGCTGGAACTGAAGCTTTCTTT. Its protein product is CSVEDLGAGTEAFF.

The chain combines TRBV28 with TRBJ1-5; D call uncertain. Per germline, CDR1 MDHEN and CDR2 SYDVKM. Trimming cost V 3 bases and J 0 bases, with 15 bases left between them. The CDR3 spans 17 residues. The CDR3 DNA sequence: TGTGCCAGCAGTTTGCGGGCCGATTACTATAGCAATCAGCCCCAGCATTTT. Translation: CASSLRADYYSNQPQHF.

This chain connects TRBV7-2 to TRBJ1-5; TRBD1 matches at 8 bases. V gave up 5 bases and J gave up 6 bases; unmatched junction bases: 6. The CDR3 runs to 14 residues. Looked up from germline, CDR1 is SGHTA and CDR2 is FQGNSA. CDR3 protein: CASSPPGGSQPQHF. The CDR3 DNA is TGTGCCAGCAGCCCTCCAGGGGGCAGTCAGCCCCAGCATTTT.

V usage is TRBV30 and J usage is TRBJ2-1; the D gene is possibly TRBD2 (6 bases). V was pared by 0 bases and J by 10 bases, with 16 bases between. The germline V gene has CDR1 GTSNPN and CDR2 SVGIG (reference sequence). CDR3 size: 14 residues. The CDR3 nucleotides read TGTGCCTGGAGTGTAATCGGGCCTGGGGGGGAGCAGTTCTTC. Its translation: CAWSVIGPGGEQFF.

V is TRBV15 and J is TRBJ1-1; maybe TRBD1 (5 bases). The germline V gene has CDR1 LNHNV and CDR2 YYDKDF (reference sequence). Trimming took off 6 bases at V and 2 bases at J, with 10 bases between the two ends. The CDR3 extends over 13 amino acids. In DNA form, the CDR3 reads TGTGCCACCAGTCGGACAACCAACACTGAAGCTTTCTTT. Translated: CATSRTTNTEAFF.

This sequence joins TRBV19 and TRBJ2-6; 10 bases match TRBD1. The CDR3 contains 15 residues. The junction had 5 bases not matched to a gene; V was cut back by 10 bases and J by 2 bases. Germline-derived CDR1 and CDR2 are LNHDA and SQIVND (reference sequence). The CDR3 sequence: CATLDRGTGANVLTF. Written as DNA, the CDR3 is TGTGCCACCCTGGACAGGGGGACTGGGGCCAACGTCCTGACTTTC.

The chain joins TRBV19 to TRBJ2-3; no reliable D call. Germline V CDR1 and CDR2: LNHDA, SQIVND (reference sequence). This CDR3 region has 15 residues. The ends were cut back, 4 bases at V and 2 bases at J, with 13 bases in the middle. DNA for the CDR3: TGTGCCAGTAGTAAGGTAAAGCAGCCCACAGATACGCAGTATTTT. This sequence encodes CASSKVKQPTDTQYF. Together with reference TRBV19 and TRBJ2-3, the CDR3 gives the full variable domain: DGGITQSPKYLFRKEGQNVTLSCEQNLNHDAMYWYRQDPGQGLRLIYYSQIVNDFQKGDIAEGYSVSREKKESFPLTVTSAQKNPTAFYLCASSKVKQPTDTQYFGPGTRLTVL.

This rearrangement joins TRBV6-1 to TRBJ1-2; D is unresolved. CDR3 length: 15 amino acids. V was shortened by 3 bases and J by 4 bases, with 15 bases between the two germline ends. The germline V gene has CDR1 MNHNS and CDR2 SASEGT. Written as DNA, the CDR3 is TGTGCCAGCAGTGATGAACAGTGGGCGCGCTATGGCTACACCTTC. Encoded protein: CASSDEQWARYGYTF.

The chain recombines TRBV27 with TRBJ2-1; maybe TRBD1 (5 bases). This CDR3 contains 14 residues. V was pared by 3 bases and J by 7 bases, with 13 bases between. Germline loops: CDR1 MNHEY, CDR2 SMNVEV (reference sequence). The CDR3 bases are TGTGCCAGCAGTTTTGGGGCAGGGAAGAATGAGCAGTTCTTC. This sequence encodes CASSFGAGKNEQFF.

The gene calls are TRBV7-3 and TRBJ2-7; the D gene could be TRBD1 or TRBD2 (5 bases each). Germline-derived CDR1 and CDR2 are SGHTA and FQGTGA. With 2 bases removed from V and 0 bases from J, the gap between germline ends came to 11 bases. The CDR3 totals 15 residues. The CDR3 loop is CASSLGTGISYEQYF. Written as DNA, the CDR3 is TGTGCCAGCAGCTTAGGGACGGGGATCTCCTACGAGCAGTACTTC.

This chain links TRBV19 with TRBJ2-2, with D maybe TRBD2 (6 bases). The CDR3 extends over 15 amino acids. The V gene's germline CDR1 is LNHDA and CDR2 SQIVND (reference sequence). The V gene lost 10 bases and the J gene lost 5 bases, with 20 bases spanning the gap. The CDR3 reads CATQFRGMMTGELFF. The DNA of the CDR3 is TGTGCCACCCAGTTCCGGGGGATGATGACCGGGGAGCTGTTTTTT.

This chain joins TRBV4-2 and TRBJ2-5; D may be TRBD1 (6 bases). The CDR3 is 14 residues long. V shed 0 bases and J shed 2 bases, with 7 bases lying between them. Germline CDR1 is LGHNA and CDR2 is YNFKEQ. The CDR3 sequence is CASSQETGQETQYF. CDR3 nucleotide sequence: TGTGCCAGCAGCCAAGAGACAGGACAAGAGACCCAGTACTTC.

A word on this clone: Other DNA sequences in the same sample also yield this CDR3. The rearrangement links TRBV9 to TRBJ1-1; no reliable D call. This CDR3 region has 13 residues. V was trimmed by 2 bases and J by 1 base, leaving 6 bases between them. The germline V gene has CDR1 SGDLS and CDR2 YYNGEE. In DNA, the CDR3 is TGTGCCAGCAGCGTGGGCAAGAACACTGAAGCTTTCTTT. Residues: CASSVGKNTEAFF.

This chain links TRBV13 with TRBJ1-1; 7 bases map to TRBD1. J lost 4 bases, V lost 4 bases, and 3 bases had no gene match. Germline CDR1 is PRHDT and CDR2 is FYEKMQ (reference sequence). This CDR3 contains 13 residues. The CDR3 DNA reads TGTGCCAGCAGCTCCGACAGGGTCACTGAAGCTTTCTTT. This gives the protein CASSSDRVTEAFF.

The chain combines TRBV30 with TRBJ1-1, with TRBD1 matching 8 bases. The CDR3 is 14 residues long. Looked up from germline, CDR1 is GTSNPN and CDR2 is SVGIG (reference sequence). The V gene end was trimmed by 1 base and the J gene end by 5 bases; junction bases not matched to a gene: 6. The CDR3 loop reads CAWSEGRGQTEAFF. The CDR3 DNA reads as TGTGCCTGGAGTGAGGGCAGGGGGCAGACTGAAGCTTTCTTT.

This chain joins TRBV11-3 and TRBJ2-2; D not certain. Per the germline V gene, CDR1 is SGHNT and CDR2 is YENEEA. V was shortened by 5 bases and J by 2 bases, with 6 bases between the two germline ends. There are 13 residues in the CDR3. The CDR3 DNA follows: TGTGCCAGCAGCGGTATTAACACCGGGGAGCTGTTTTTT. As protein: CASSGINTGELFF.

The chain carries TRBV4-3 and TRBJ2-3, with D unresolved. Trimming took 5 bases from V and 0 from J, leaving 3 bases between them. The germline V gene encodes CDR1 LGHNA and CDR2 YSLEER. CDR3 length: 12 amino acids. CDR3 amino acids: CASSASTDTQYF. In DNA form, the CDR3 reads TGCGCCAGCAGCGCCAGCACAGATACGCAGTATTTT.

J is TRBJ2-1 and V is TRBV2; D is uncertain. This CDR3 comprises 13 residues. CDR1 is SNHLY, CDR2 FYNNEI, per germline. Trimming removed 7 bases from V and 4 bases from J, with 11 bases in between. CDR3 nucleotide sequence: TGTGCCAGCATTGCCGCAACTTACAATGAGCAGTTCTTC. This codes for CASIAATYNEQFF.

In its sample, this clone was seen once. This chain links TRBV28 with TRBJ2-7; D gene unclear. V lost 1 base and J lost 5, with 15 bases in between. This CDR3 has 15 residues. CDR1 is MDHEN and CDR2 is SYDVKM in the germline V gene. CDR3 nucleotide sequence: TGTGCCAGCAGTTTATCCGGGCAGCTTTTGAACGAGCAGTACTTC. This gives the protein CASSLSGQLLNEQYF.

Here the CDR3 reads CASSVTSGNNNEQFF. The DNA of the CDR3 is TGTGCCAGCAGCGTAACTAGCGGGAATAACAATGAGCAGTTCTTC. V is TRBV7-8 and J is TRBJ2-1, with TRBD2 matching 10 bases. V dropped 5 bases and J dropped 5; count of bases not matched to a gene: 6. The length of the CDR3 is 15 residues. Germline V CDR1 and CDR2: SGHVS, FQNEAQ.

The chain's CDR3 is CASSEAQFGDTGELFF. DNA for the CDR3: TGTGCCAGCAGTGAAGCGCAGTTCGGGGACACCGGGGAGCTGTTTTTT. This rearrangement joins TRBV2 to TRBJ2-2; perhaps TRBD2 as D (5 bases). The CDR3 contains 16 residues. Trimming removed 0 bases from V and 3 bases from J, with 11 bases in between. CDR1 and CDR2 (germline): SNHLY, FYNNEI.

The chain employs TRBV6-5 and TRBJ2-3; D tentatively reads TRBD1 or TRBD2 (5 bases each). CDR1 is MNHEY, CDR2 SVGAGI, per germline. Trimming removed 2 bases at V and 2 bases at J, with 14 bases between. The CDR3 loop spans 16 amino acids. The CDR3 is CASSYGGDEYTDTQYF. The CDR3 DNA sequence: TGTGCCAGCAGTTACGGGGGAGACGAATACACAGATACGCAGTATTTT.

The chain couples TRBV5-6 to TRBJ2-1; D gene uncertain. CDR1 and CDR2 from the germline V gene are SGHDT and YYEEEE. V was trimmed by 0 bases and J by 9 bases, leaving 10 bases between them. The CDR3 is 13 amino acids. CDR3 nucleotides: TGTGCCAGCAGCTTGGATAGCCCAAGTGAGCAGTTCTTC. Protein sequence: CASSLDSPSEQFF.

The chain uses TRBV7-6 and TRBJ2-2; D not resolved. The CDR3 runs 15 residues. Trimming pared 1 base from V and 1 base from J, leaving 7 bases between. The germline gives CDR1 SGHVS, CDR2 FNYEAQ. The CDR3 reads CASSLGTMNTGELFF. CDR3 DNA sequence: TGTGCCAGCAGCTTAGGGACGATGAACACCGGGGAGCTGTTTTTT.

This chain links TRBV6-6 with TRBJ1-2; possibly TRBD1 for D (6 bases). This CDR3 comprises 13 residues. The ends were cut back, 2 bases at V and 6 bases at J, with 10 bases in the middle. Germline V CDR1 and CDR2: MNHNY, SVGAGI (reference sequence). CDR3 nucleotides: TGTGCCAGCAGTTACGAGGGGGGTGATGGCTACACCTTC. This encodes CASSYEGGDGYTF.

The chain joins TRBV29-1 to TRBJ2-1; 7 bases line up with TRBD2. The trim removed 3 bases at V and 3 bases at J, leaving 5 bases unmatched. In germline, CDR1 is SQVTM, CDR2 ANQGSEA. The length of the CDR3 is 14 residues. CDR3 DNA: TGCAGCGTTGAGGGGCGGGAGTTCTACAATGAGCAGTTCTTC. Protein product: CSVEGREFYNEQFF.